The present T cell receptor beta chain was sequenced within a study of CD8+ T cells in alopecia areata. cDNA reverse transcribed from extracted RNA served as the sequencing template. The data were produced by immunoSEQ multiplex PCR, yet TCRdb's version contains in-frame clones alone and is incomplete. The sample includes approximately 65,000 clones, about half of them seen just once. Losses at the gene ends were 0 bases for V and 10 bases for J; bases not matched to a gene: 8. CDR3 length equals 16 residues. The germline gives CDR1 SGHRS, CDR2 YFSETQ. Researchers took lesional scalp punch biopsies and peripheral blood from people who were alopecia areata patients.

Specimen: CD8+ T cells sorted from blood, collected at week 0. The origin of this receptor is a human donor with alopecia areata. This sequence joins TRBV5-1 and TRBJ2-1, with 12 nucleotides matching TRBD2. The CDR3 region is CASSLVPSGRAGEQFF. The CDR3 DNA sequence: TGCGCCAGCAGCTTGGTTCCTAGCGGGAGGGCCGGGGAGCAGTTCTTC.